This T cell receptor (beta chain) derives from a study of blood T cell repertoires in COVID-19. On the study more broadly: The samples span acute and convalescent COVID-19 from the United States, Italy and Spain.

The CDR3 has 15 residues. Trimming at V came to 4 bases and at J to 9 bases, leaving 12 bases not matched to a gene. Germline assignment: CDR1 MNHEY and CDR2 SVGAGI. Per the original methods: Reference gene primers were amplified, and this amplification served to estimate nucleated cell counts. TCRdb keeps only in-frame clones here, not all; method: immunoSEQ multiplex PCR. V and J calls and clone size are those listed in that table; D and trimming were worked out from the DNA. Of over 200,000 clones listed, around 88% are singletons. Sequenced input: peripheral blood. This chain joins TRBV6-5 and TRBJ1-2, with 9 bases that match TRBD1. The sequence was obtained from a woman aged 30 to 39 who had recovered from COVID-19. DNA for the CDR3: TGTGCCAGCAGTTCCTTTCCCCGGGACAGGGATCGCTACACCTTC. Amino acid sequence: CASSSFPRDRDRYTF.